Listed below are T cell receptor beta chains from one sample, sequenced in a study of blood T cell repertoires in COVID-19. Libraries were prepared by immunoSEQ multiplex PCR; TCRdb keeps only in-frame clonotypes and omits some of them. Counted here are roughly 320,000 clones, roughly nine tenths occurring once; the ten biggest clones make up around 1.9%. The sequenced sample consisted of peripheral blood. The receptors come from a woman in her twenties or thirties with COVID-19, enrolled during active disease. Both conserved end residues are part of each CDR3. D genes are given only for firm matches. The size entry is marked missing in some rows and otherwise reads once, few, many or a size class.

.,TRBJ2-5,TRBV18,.,CASSRLDSKETQYF,TGTGCCAGCTCACGATTAGACAGCAAAGAGACCCAGTACTTC
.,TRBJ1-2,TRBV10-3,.,CAVRPLGHYGYTF,TGTGCCGTAAGGCCGTTGGGGCACTATGGCTACACCTTC
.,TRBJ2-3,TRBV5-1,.,CASSRPEGDTQYF,TGCGCCAGCAGCCGCCCCGAGGGAGATACGCAGTATTTT
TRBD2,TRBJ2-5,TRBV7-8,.,CASSLARRGLAGQETQYF,TGTGCCAGCAGCTTAGCGCGTCGAGGACTAGCGGGGCAAGAGACCCAGTACTTC
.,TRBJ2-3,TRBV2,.,CASSARQSTDTQYF,TGTGCCAGCAGTGCTCGACAGAGCACAGATACGCAGTATTTT
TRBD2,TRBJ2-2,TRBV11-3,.,CASSLAGTSGGKSGELFF,TGTGCCAGCAGCTTGGCCGGGACTAGCGGGGGAAAAAGCGGGGAGCTGTTTTTT
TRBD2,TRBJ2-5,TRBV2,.,CASSVWEGETQYF,TGTGCCAGCAGTGTGTGGGAGGGAGAGACCCAGTACTTC
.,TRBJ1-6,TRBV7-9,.,CASSFEPGANSPLHF,TGTGCCAGCAGCTTTGAGCCAGGGGCCAATTCACCCCTCCACTTT
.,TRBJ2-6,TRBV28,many,CASSGGAPSGANVLTF,TGTGCCAGCAGTGGGGGCGCTCCCTCTGGGGCCAACGTCCTGACTTTC
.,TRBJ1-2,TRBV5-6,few,CASSLEGREVPYGYTF,TGTGCCAGCAGCTTGGAGGGCAGGGAAGTGCCCTATGGCTACACCTTC
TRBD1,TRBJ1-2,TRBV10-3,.,CAISGQGGNYGYTF,TGTGCCATCAGTGGACAGGGTGGTAACTATGGCTACACCTTC
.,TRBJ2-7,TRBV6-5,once,CASSSVAVESYEQYF,TGTGCCAGCAGCTCAGTAGCGGTCGAATCCTACGAGCAGTACTTC
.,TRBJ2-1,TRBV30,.,CAWSRLSEFEQFF,TGTGCCTGGAGTAGACTGAGCGAGTTTGAGCAGTTCTTC
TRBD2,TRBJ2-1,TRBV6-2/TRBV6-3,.,CASSSRTSGGSSYNEQFF,TGTGCCAGCAGTAGCAGGACTAGCGGGGGGTCGTCCTACAATGAGCAGTTCTTC
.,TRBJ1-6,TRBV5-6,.,CASSLGPSSYNSPLHF,TGTGCCAGCAGCTTGGGCCCGAGCTCCTATAATTCACCCCTCCACTTT
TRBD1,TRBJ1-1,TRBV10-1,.,CASSEWTGGGGTEAFF,TGCGCCAGCAGTGAGTGGACAGGGGGAGGCGGCACTGAAGCTTTCTTT
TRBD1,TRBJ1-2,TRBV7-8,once,CASRRDRVDGYTF,TGTGCCAGCAGAAGGGACAGGGTGGATGGCTACACCTTC
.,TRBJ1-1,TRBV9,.,CASSVEGTGTEAFF,TGTGCCAGCAGCGTAGAAGGGACTGGGACTGAAGCTTTCTTT
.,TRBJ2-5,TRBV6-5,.,CASSHTDSTQETQYF,TGTGCCAGCAGTCACACCGACAGCACCCAAGAGACCCAGTACTTC
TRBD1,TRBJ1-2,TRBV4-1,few,CASSRMGQGNSQYTF,TGCGCCAGCAGCCGGATGGGACAGGGGAATTCCCAATACACCTTC
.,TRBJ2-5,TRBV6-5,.,CASSYGGRRQETQYF,TGTGCCAGCAGTTACGGTGGGCGCCGACAAGAGACCCAGTACTTC
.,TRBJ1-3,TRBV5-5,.,CASSLGAGDGNTIYF,TGTGCCAGCAGCTTGGGGGCAGGGGATGGAAACACCATATATTTT
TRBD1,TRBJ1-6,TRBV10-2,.,CASSLGQGSSPLHF,TGCGCCAGCAGCCTCGGACAGGGAAGTTCACCCCTCCACTTT
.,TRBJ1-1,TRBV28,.,CASSPGGPPRSGAFF,TGTGCCAGCAGTCCCGGAGGACCGCCGAGGTCAGGAGCTTTCTTT
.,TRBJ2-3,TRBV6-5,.,CASFPFGGATDTQYF,TGTGCCAGCTTCCCTTTCGGCGGGGCCACAGATACGCAGTATTTT
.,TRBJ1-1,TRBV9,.,CASSQGPGTEAFF,TGTGCCAGCAGCCAGGGCCCAGGCACTGAAGCTTTCTTT
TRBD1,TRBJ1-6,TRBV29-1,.,CSVGHRDRGNSPLHF,TGCAGCGTTGGCCACCGGGACAGGGGAAATTCACCCCTCCACTTT
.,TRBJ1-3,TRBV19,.,CASMTHRRDTIYF,TGTGCCAGTATGACCCATAGGAGGGACACCATATATTTT
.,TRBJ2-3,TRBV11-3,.,CASSGRNTDTQYF,TGTGCCAGCAGCGGTAGAAACACAGATACGCAGTATTTT
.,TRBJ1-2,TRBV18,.,CASSPEIRSYGYTF,TGTGCCAGCTCACCAGAGATCCGATCCTATGGCTACACCTTC
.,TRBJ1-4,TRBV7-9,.,CASSPGTSHEKLFF,TGTGCCAGCAGTCCCGGGACAAGCCATGAAAAACTGTTTTTT
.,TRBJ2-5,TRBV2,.,CASSQGLDIGTQYF,TGTGCCAGCAGTCAGGGACTCGATATTGGGACCCAGTACTTC
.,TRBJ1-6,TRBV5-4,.,CASSLDPTGSYNSPLHF,TGTGCCAGCAGCCTCGACCCTACAGGGAGCTATAATTCACCCCTCCACTTT
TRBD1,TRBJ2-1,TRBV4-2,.,CASSQGTGDYDEQFF,TGTGCCAGCAGCCAGGGGACAGGGGACTACGATGAGCAGTTCTTC
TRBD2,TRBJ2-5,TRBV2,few,CASSTGLEETQYF,TGTGCCAGCAGCACCGGACTAGAGGAGACCCAGTACTTC
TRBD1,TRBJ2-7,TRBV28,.,CASGTVYEQYF,TGTGCCAGCGGGACAGTCTACGAGCAGTACTTC
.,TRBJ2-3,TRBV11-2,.,CASSPIGGPGQYF,TGTGCCAGCAGCCCCATAGGCGGGCCGGGGCAGTATTTT
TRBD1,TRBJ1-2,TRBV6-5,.,CASRSQGYYGYTF,TGTGCCAGCCGGTCACAGGGGTACTATGGCTACACCTTC
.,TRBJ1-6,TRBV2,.,CASKGFKGDSPLHF,TGTGCCAGCAAGGGGTTCAAGGGGGATTCACCCCTCCACTTT
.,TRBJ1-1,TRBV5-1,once,CASSLEGGGVAQVTNTEAFF,TGCGCCAGCAGCTTGGAGGGCGGTGGCGTGGCACAGGTGACGAACACTGAAGCTTTCTTT
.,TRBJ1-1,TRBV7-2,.,CASSPTWLGRDTEAFF,TGTGCCAGCAGCCCCACTTGGTTAGGGCGGGACACTGAAGCTTTCTTT
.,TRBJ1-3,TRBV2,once,CASSEGRGGNTIYF,TGTGCCAGCAGTGAAGGCAGGGGTGGAAACACCATATATTTT
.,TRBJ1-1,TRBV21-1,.,CASSKGQGETEAFF,TGTGCCAGCAGCAAGGGACAGGGAGAAACTGAAGCTTTCTTT
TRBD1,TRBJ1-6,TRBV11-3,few,CASSLPGQGGSPLHF,TGTGCCAGCAGCTTACCCGGACAGGGTGGATCACCCCTCCACTTT
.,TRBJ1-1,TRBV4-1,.,CASSRGGSTEAFF,TGCGCCAGCAGCCGCGGAGGGTCCACTGAAGCTTTCTTT
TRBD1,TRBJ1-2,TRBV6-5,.,CASSPQGVGGYTF,TGTGCCAGCAGCCCACAGGGGGTCGGTGGCTACACCTTC
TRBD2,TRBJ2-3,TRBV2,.,CASRDTFWSGGGVDTQYF,TGTGCCAGCAGAGACACCTTTTGGTCGGGGGGTGGAGTAGATACGCAGTATTTT
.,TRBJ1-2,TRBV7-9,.,CASSPQPTGSGYTF,TGTGCCAGCAGCCCCCAGCCGACAGGATCTGGCTACACCTTC
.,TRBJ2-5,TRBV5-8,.,CASNPNPGWRLQETQYF,TGTGCCAGCAATCCTAATCCAGGGTGGAGACTCCAAGAGACCCAGTACTTC
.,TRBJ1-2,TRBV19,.,CASSPPYTGIYGYTF,TGTGCCAGTAGTCCTCCATACACAGGGATCTATGGCTACACCTTC
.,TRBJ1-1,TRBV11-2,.,CASSLSKGLYTEAFF,TGTGCCAGCAGCTTATCTAAGGGGTTGTACACTGAAGCTTTCTTT
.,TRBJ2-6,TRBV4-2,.,CASSQGQDGANVLTF,TGTGCCAGCAGCCAAGGGCAGGATGGGGCCAACGTCCTGACTTTC
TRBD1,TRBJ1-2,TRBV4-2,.,CASSQGVTGGNYGYTF,TGTGCCAGCAGCCAAGGTGTGACAGGGGGAAACTATGGCTACACCTTC
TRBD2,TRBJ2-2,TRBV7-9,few,CASSSPRGGHTGELFF,TGTGCCAGCAGCTCCCCCCGGGGGGGCCACACCGGGGAGCTGTTTTTT